Below are 32 T cell receptor beta chains sequenced from a single sample in a study of blood T cell repertoires in COVID-19. TCRdb keeps only in-frame clones here, not all; method: immunoSEQ multiplex PCR. Here the sample spans about 170,000 clones, 82% being singletons. Sequences were obtained from peripheral blood. The receptors come from a woman between 40 and 55 years old with COVID-19, enrolled during active disease.

The rearrangement links TRBV6-6 to TRBJ2-5; the match to TRBD2 covers 13 bases. The J segment lost 4 bases and the V segment lost 5 bases, leaving 7 bases of the junction unmatched. Per the germline V gene, CDR1 is MNHNY and CDR2 is SVGAGI (reference sequence). This CDR3 has 16 amino acids. CDR3 nucleotides: TGTGCCAGCAGTAAACTAGCGGGGGGGCCGGGAGAGACCCAGTACTTC. Translating it yields CASSKLAGGPGETQYF.

V usage is TRBV29-1 and J usage is TRBJ2-7, with D hard to call. Trimming took 4 bases from V and 0 from J, leaving 7 bases between them. This CDR3 comprises 12 residues. The V gene's germline CDR1 is SQVTM and CDR2 ANQGSEA. CDR3 protein: CSVVGSSYEQYF. CDR3 sequence (DNA): TGCAGCGTTGTTGGTAGCTCCTACGAGCAGTACTTC.

The V call is TRBV11-2, the J call TRBJ2-3, with D possibly being TRBD2 (5 bases). Germline V gene lookup returns CDR1 SGHAT and CDR2 FQNNGV. This CDR3 contains 12 residues. V dropped 5 bases and J dropped 7 bases, with 10 bases sitting between them. The CDR3 is CASSEGVHTQYF. In DNA, the CDR3 is TGTGCCAGCAGCGAGGGAGTTCATACGCAGTATTTT.

The chain recombines TRBV19 with TRBJ1-2, with TRBD1 identical over 9 bases. Germline values: CDR1 LNHDA, CDR2 SQIVND (reference sequence). The ends lost 8 bases at V and 2 bases at J; junction bases unmatched: 15. The CDR3 spans 17 residues. The CDR3 loop is CASHDPQGASSNYGYTF. The CDR3 DNA reads TGTGCCAGTCACGACCCACAGGGGGCCTCGTCCAACTATGGCTACACCTTC. The variable domain in full, with the rest retrieved from reference TRBV19 and TRBJ1-2, is DGGITQSPKYLFRKEGQNVTLSCEQNLNHDAMYWYRQDPGQGLRLIYYSQIVNDFQKGDIAEGYSVSREKKESFPLTVTSAQKNPTAFYLCASHDPQGASSNYGYTFGSGTRLTVV.

DNA of the CDR3: TGTGCCAGTGATAACAGGGGGCACACTGAAGCTTTCTTT. It yields the protein CASDNRGHTEAFF. The chain uses TRBV19 and TRBJ1-1, with TRBD1 matching over 9 bases. Losses at the gene ends were 8 bases for V and 3 bases for J; bases not matched to a gene: 4. Looked up from germline, CDR1 is LNHDA and CDR2 is SQIVND (reference sequence). The CDR3 consists of 13 residues.

The J gene is TRBJ1-2, the V gene TRBV30; D is ambiguous. This CDR3 comprises 13 residues. Germline-derived CDR1 and CDR2 are GTSNPN and SVGIG (reference sequence). The V gene lost 2 bases and the J gene lost 1 base, with 8 bases spanning the gap. Written as DNA, the CDR3 is TGTGCCTGGAGTCCCAGAATTAACTATGGCTACACCTTC. This sequence encodes CAWSPRINYGYTF.

This rearrangement joins TRBV7-6 to TRBJ2-5; D is possibly TRBD1 (6 bases). The V end was cut by 5 bases, the J end by 5 bases, with 18 bases between. CDR3 length: 15 residues. Germline V lookup: CDR1 SGHVS, CDR2 FNYEAQ. In DNA, the CDR3 is TGTGCCAGCAGCCGTAACACAGGGCCAGGCGAGACCCAGTACTTC. Protein sequence: CASSRNTGPGETQYF.

The chain combines TRBV14 with TRBJ1-6; D ambiguous. CDR3 size: 15 residues. V gave up 1 base and J gave up 0 bases, with 4 bases separating them. The germline gives CDR1 SGHDN, CDR2 FVKESK. This chain's CDR3 is CASSQGSSYNSPLHF. The CDR3 region has the DNA TGTGCCAGCAGCCAAGGGAGCTCCTATAATTCACCCCTCCACTTT.

The chain carries TRBV2 and TRBJ1-5; 7 bases are a match to TRBD1. This CDR3 has 13 residues. CDR1 SNHLY and CDR2 FYNNEI come from the germline V gene. V lost 8 bases to trimming and J lost 1 base; unmatched junction nucleotides: 2. The CDR3 nucleotides read TGTGCCAGCGACAGGGCAAGCAATCAGCCCCAGCATTTT. Its translation: CASDRASNQPQHF.

This chain joins TRBV10-2 and TRBJ1-4; maybe TRBD1 (5 bases). Per the germline V gene, CDR1 is WSHSY and CDR2 is SAAADI. The CDR3 covers 14 residues. V was pared by 3 bases and J by 3 bases, with 8 bases between. The chain's CDR3 is CASSDNRPNEKLFF. For the CDR3, the DNA is TGCGCCAGCAGTGACAACAGGCCTAATGAAAAACTGTTTTTT.

This clone was picked up a small number of times. Distinct nucleotide sequences in the sample also encode this CDR3. The chain joins TRBV7-2 to TRBJ1-3; D is ambiguous. The CDR3 spans 11 residues. The V end lost 5 bases, the J end lost 4 bases, and 3 bases lay between the germline ends. The V gene's germline CDR1 is SGHTA and CDR2 FQGNSA. The CDR3 here is CASSPGNTIYF. The DNA for the CDR3 is TGTGCCAGCAGCCCAGGAAACACCATATATTTT.

This clone was recorded only once. The chain couples TRBV13 to TRBJ2-7; TRBD1 matches 8 bases. The V gene's germline CDR1 is PRHDT and CDR2 FYEKMQ (reference sequence). The length of the CDR3 is 13 residues. The V segment lost 6 bases and the J segment 2 bases; nucleotides outside the gene matches: 3. CDR3 loop: CASRDRVTYEQYF. CDR3 bases: TGTGCCAGCAGGGACAGGGTTACCTACGAGCAGTACTTC.

This clone was seen once. V gene TRBV4-2 combines with J gene TRBJ1-6, with a tentative D call TRBD1 (5 bases). CDR1 and CDR2 (germline): LGHNA, YNFKEQ. The CDR3 totals 16 residues. V was shortened by 1 base and J by 5 bases, with 12 bases between the two germline ends. In nucleotides, the CDR3 is TGTGCCAGCAGCCAAGCTTGGGCAGGGAATAATTCACCCCTCCACTTT. It codes for CASSQAWAGNNSPLHF.

The chain joins TRBV6-6 to TRBJ2-2; D not certain. V lost 0 bases and J 1 base, leaving 9 bases between the germline ends. CDR3 length: 16 amino acids. Germline V lookup: CDR1 MNHNY, CDR2 SVGAGI (reference sequence). CDR3 loop: CASSYSKAGNTGELFF. CDR3 bases: TGTGCCAGCAGTTACTCGAAGGCAGGGAACACCGGGGAGCTGTTTTTT.

The sample holds one count of this clone. V and J are TRBV20-1 and TRBJ2-7; 7 bases align to TRBD1. CDR3 size: 11 residues. In germline, CDR1 is DFQATT, CDR2 SNEGSKA (reference sequence). J lost 3 bases, V lost 6 bases, and 2 bases had no gene match. The CDR3 reads CSARQGYEQYV. Written as DNA, the CDR3 is TGCAGTGCGCGACAGGGCTACGAGCAGTACGTC.

The rearrangement joins TRBV6-5 to TRBJ2-2; 8 positions match TRBD2. This CDR3 spans 14 amino acids. CDR1 and CDR2 (germline): MNHEY, SVGAGI. J gave up 6 bases and V 2 bases, and 2 bases lay outside the gene matches. The DNA for the CDR3 is TGTGCCAGCAGTTACGGCGGGAGGTCCGGGGAGCTGTTTTTT. As protein: CASSYGGRSGELFF.

The V and J genes are TRBV25-1 and TRBJ1-1, with 10 bases identical to TRBD1. The V gene's germline CDR1 is MGHDK and CDR2 SYGVNS. The CDR3 spans 14 residues. V shed 5 bases and J 4 bases; nucleotides not matched to a gene: 4. DNA for the CDR3: TGTGCCAGCAGTATCCGGACAGGGGGCACTGAAGCTTTCTTT. Encoded protein: CASSIRTGGTEAFF. Using reference TRBV25-1 and TRBJ1-1 for the parts outside the CDR3, the full variable domain is EADIYQTPRYLVIGTGKKITLECSQTMGHDKMYWYQQDPGMELHLIHYSYGVNSTEKGDLSSESTVSRIRTEHFPLTLESARPSHTSQYLCASSIRTGGTEAFFGQGTRLTVV.

This chain joins TRBV7-8 and TRBJ1-3, with D possibly being TRBD1 (5 bases). The CDR3 has 15 residues. The V and J ends lost 5 bases and 4 bases respectively, with 15 bases between them. Looked up from germline, CDR1 is SGHVS and CDR2 is FQNEAQ. The CDR3 DNA sequence: TGTGCCAGCAGCCTCCCGACAGTACTCGGAAACACCATATATTTT. It codes for CASSLPTVLGNTIYF.

The rearrangement links TRBV19 to TRBJ1-5; D gene ambiguous. Germline CDR1 is LNHDA and CDR2 is SQIVND (reference sequence). Trimming removed 4 bases at V and 1 base at J, with 11 bases between. The CDR3 is 15 amino acids. CDR3 nucleotide sequence: TGTGCCAGTAGTACCGCCGGGGTCAGCAATCAGCCCCAGCATTTT. It encodes CASSTAGVSNQPQHF.

The chain links TRBV2 to TRBJ2-7; D is unclear. Per the germline V gene, CDR1 is SNHLY and CDR2 is FYNNEI. The CDR3 is made up of 16 amino acids. V lost 6 bases and J lost 2, with 20 bases in between. CDR3 nucleotide sequence: TGTGCCAGCAGACCTAAAGGAAACAGTGTTCCCTACGAGCAGTACTTC. This sequence encodes CASRPKGNSVPYEQYF.

This chain uses TRBV6-1 with TRBJ2-5; 7 bases agree with TRBD2. The V gene end was trimmed by 2 bases and the J gene end by 3 bases; junction bases not matched to a gene: 9. The V gene's germline CDR1 is MNHNS and CDR2 SASEGT. This CDR3 contains 16 residues. This CDR3 reads CASSEYSRDYEETQYF. CDR3 bases: TGTGCCAGCAGTGAATACTCCAGGGACTATGAAGAGACCCAGTACTTC.

In nucleotides, the CDR3 is TGTGCCAGCAGCTTAGGCAGATTCGCTCAACAGTTCTTC. This translates into CASSLGRFAQQFF. The genes are TRBV7-6 and TRBJ2-1; D is unclear. Trimming shortened V by 1 base and J by 13 bases, and 14 bases separated the two germline ends. The CDR3 runs to 13 residues. Looked up from germline, CDR1 is SGHVS and CDR2 is FNYEAQ.

The chain combines TRBV7-9 with TRBJ2-7, with 7 bases matching TRBD1. There are 15 residues in the CDR3. After removal of 6 bases from V and 7 bases from J, the junction contained 15 bases not matched to a gene. Per the germline V gene, CDR1 is SEHNR and CDR2 is FQNEAQ (reference sequence). This CDR3 is CASSPTGPGQREQYF. CDR3 bases: TGTGCCAGCAGTCCCACCGGACCGGGACAGCGGGAGCAGTACTTC.

This rearrangement joins TRBV6-5 to TRBJ2-1; 7 bases are shared with TRBD2. V lost 6 bases to trimming and J lost 3 bases; unmatched junction nucleotides: 8. CDR1 is MNHEY, CDR2 SVGAGI, per germline. CDR3 length: 15 amino acids. The DNA for the CDR3 is TGTGCCAGCAGAGGAGCGGGGCTAATCTACAATGAGCAGTTCTTC. It specifies CASRGAGLIYNEQFF.

The V call is TRBV19, the J call TRBJ2-1; the match to TRBD2 covers 12 bases. Germline CDR1 and CDR2: LNHDA and SQIVND (reference sequence). The CDR3 runs 15 residues. With V trimmed by 4 bases and J by 6 bases, 4 bases remained unmatched. DNA for the CDR3: TGTGCCAGTAGTAAGCTAGCGGGAGGGATCAATGAGCAGTTCTTC. Amino acids: CASSKLAGGINEQFF.

Only one count was recorded for this clone. The CDR3 coding sequence is TGTGCCAGCAGCTTAGAGGCAGGCCTGAACACTGAAGCTTTCTTT. It codes for CASSLEAGLNTEAFF. The J gene is TRBJ1-1, the V gene TRBV11-1; no clear D gene. V was clipped by 1 base and J by 0 bases, with 9 bases between them. The CDR3 extends over 15 amino acids. Germline V gene sequence: CDR1 SGHAT, CDR2 FQDESV (reference sequence).

The CDR3 protein is CASRYGFLNTEAFF. For the CDR3, the DNA is TGTGCCAGTAGATACGGGTTTCTGAACACTGAAGCTTTCTTT. This chain uses TRBV19 with TRBJ1-1; unclear D gene. Germline values: CDR1 LNHDA, CDR2 SQIVND (reference sequence). The V and J ends lost 6 bases and 0 bases respectively, with 11 bases between them. The CDR3 is made up of 14 amino acids. Filled out from reference TRBV19 and TRBJ1-1, the complete variable domain reads DGGITQSPKYLFRKEGQNVTLSCEQNLNHDAMYWYRQDPGQGLRLIYYSQIVNDFQKGDIAEGYSVSREKKESFPLTVTSAQKNPTAFYLCASRYGFLNTEAFFGQGTRLTVV.

CDR3 in amino acids: CASSQEKGTAQETQYF. Here the CDR3 DNA reads TGTGCCAGCAGCCAAGAGAAAGGGACAGCACAAGAGACCCAGTACTTC. This chain uses TRBV3-1 (or the pseudogene TRBV3-2) with TRBJ2-5; TRBD1 matches at 7 bases. This CDR3 spans 16 amino acids. Looked up from germline, CDR1 is LGHDT and CDR2 is YNNKEL (reference sequence). V dropped 0 bases and J dropped 2; count of bases not matched to a gene: 6.

This clone showed up just once. The chain recombines TRBV2 with TRBJ1-4; 7 bases are shared with TRBD1. CDR3 length: 13 amino acids. Germline V lookup: CDR1 SNHLY, CDR2 FYNNEI. V shed 7 bases and J 8 bases; nucleotides not matched to a gene: 7. The CDR3 protein is CASNRGNEEKLFF. CDR3 bases: TGTGCCAGCAACAGGGGTAATGAAGAAAAACTGTTTTTT.

This chain links TRBV6-5 with TRBJ1-2; 7 nucleotides line up with TRBD1. Germline CDR1 MNHEY, CDR2 SVGAGI. J lost 5 bases, V lost 6 bases, and 9 bases had no gene match. The CDR3 has 14 amino acids. CDR3 in amino acids: CASRSPGQKYGYTF. As DNA, the CDR3 is TGTGCCAGCAGGTCACCGGGACAGAAATATGGCTACACCTTC.

The CDR3 reads CASSLGGTGPNGGYTF. The CDR3 nucleotides read TGTGCCAGCAGCTTGGGCGGGACAGGCCCTAATGGTGGCTACACCTTC. The chain recombines TRBV5-4 with TRBJ1-2, with 8 bases aligning to TRBD1. The CDR3 covers 16 residues. The germline V gene encodes CDR1 SGHNT and CDR2 YYREEE (reference sequence). With V trimmed by 0 bases and J by 7 bases, 11 bases remained unmatched.

The V gene is TRBV7-9, the J gene TRBJ2-5; 11 bases are shared with TRBD1. From germline, CDR1 is SEHNR and CDR2 FQNEAQ (reference sequence). The CDR3 is 14 amino acids. The junction had 6 bases not matched to a gene; V was cut back by 4 bases and J by 8 bases. The CDR3 DNA reads as TGTGCCAGCAGCTCGTTTGGACAGGGGGCCACCCAGTACTTC. It translates to CASSSFGQGATQYF.